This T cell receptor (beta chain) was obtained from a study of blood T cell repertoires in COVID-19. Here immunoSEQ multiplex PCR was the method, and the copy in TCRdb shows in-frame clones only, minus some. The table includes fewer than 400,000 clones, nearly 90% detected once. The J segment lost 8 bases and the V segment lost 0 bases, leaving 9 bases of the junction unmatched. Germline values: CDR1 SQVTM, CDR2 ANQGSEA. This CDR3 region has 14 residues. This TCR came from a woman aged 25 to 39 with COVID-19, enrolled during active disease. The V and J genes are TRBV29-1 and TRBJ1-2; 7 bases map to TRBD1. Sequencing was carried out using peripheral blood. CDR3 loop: CSVEDRPGGKGYTF. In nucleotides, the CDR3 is TGCAGCGTTGAAGATCGGCCAGGGGGTAAAGGCTACACCTTC.